This T cell receptor (beta chain) was sequenced in a study of cytomegalovirus exposure and HLA in healthy donors (dated by TCRdb to the late 2010s). General notes on the study: An earlier analysis of some 550 of the donors reported 250 to 350 Gb of sequence data and 120 million or so unique TCR beta sequences from 150 million to 200 million T cells. Roughly 300 gigabases of sequencing data and approximately 85 million unique TCR sequences were included in an early release covering over 600 HLA-typed donors. Of the 300 to 450 genotyped donors, approximately 80% were placed in the genetic ancestry cluster associated with self-reported Caucasian donors. The study was designed to test whether signatures of past pathogen exposure could be identified by cataloging public T cell receptors. The T cell repertoires of under 700 subjects were profiled by immunosequencing and related to cytomegalovirus serostatus. In addition to the first cohort of roughly 670 subjects, a separate validation cohort of approximately 130 different subjects was used. To predict cytomegalovirus infection status, the study combined high-throughput TCR immunosequencing, statistical association of individual TCRs with disease status, and machine learning. In a later analysis, previously published TCR beta repertoires from hundreds of donors were re-analyzed and high-resolution HLA genotyping was added so that TCR occurrence patterns could be studied. Rather than using new phenotypic data, the later analysis identified candidate immune exposures from TCR beta sequences and from how often those sequences occurred across donors. An earlier analysis of 587 of the donors used high-throughput TCR beta sequencing to judge whether each TCR beta V gene segment behaved as functional or pseudogenic. Alongside the repertoire data, information on donor age, sex, ethnicity and CMV serostatus was compiled. A later genetic analysis used genome-wide SNP genotypes for about 65% of the 666 donors, treating that subset as a discovery cohort. All discovery cohort repertoires had been generated on a single sequencing platform. Both class I and class II loci were covered by HLA typing, at four-digit resolution. The number of typed donors differed by locus: roughly 629-640 for A, B, C, DRB1 and DQB1; approximately 530 for DQA1; 606 for DPA1; and around 470 for DPB1. Four to six DR-DQ haplotypes were handled as single units for association and clustering, since linkage in the cohort was strong. Among roughly 400 genotyped donors of the cohort, an average of 235,054 unique TCR beta nucleotide sequences were sequenced per donor, 15% to 20% of them non-productive. Paper-wide results and their limitations: In the study, approximately 160 TCR beta chains were listed as associated with cytomegalovirus. A further reported finding was that TCR beta sequences accurately predicted the HLA-A and HLA-B alleles for most subjects in the first cohort. HLA typing was unavailable for some donors at each locus, so association tests used only the typed subset. Because counts were too low, roughly 16 rarely observed V segments, including chromosome 9 orphons, were excluded from the earlier analysis of roughly 580 of the donors. Most TCR sequences were observed very rarely across donors, whereas some public TCRs were present in many individuals. The authors suggested that the approach could potentially be extended to other disease states and immunological phenotypes. The classifier was reported to diagnose cytomegalovirus status with high specificity and sensitivity in both the original cohort and the validation cohort. According to a later analysis, most CMV-associated TCR beta chains appeared to be HLA-restricted, and the HLA associations seemed to be driven largely by CMV exposure. In a later genetic analysis, fewer N-insertions in productive TCRs were reported among donors in an Asian-associated ancestry cluster than the roughly 640-donor mean. An earlier analysis of 587 of the donors showed that most TCR beta V segments appeared in productive rearrangements either about 87% or about 30% of the time, which broadly matched IMGT annotations. Some IMGT-functional V segments, including TRBV6-2 and TRBV6-3, could not be told apart with the 87-base-pair reads, so those segments were excluded. Correlated functional status among segregating V segments might reflect linkage disequilibrium, but an unknown experimental factor could not be ruled out. A few of the identified cytomegalovirus-associated TCR beta chains were confirmed in vitro to be specific for cytomegalovirus antigens. Only TCR beta chains were sequenced in this cohort, and the absence of alpha or paired-chain data limited detectable features. The only immune exposure information available for the cohort was CMV serostatus. According to a later analysis, parvovirus B19, influenza, CMV and Epstein-Barr virus appeared linked to several top co-occurrence clusters. V-gene and J-gene trimming of TCR beta chains was associated with a missense DCLRE1C variant in a later genetic analysis, and the association was replicated in an independent cohort. The sequencing pipeline was judged likely to have produced a cluster of highly shared sequence variants as a technical artifact. In a later analysis, HLA-associated TCR beta chains showed more clonal expansion and lower generation probabilities than non-associated chains that were equally common. When HLA alleles, especially DR and DQ, strongly co-occurred, attributing TCR associations to individual alleles was difficult. The presence/absence analyses assumed that sequencing depth was roughly uniform across donors, and that assumption may not be true. A later analysis associated approximately 17,000 TCR beta sequences with specific HLA alleles at a false discovery rate of 0.05. According to a later analysis, TCR association rates differed among HLA loci, with DRB1 alleles showing the most associated TCRs and HLA-C alleles showing the fewest.

The CDR3, cysteine through phenylalanine, is 13 amino acids long. The sequence is cut down to CDR3 DNA, 39 bases in frame from base 1. From the germline V gene, CDR1 is MGHRA and CDR2 is YSYEKL. V is clipped by 1 base and J by 3 bases, and the sequence between their germline boundaries is 6 bases long. Library method: the immunoSEQ multiplex PCR assay. For the multiplex PCR, a mixture combining 60 forward primers for TCR Vbeta segments and 13 reverse primers for TCR Jbeta segments was used. Amplification of the CDR3 region of rearranged TCR beta genes was performed with a multiplex PCR assay on genomic DNA. On the Illumina HiSeq System, the amplified TCR beta libraries were sequenced as 87-base-pair reads. The authors processed their data as follows. A later analysis tallied tens of millions of unique TCR beta chains across the approximately 670 repertoires, and around 12 million of those chains were shared by two or more donors. Raw reads were error-corrected and collapsed into unique sequences with a nearest-neighbor algorithm that merged closely related sequences to remove PCR and sequencing errors. To assign V, D and J gene segments, CDR3 sequences were aligned to IMGT reference sequences. For a sequence to be retained, at least a six-nucleotide match to both a V gene segment and a J gene segment was required. A rearrangement counted as productive if the CDR3 had no stop codons and remained in frame with V and J, and every other rearrangement counted as non-productive. CDR3 was defined by IMGT convention, running from the second conserved V-encoded cysteine to the conserved J-encoded phenylalanine. The earlier analysis of approximately 500 of the donors excluded sequences that lacked an unambiguous match to a single V gene segment. An earlier analysis of several hundred of the donors called V segments functional above 56.7% productive rearrangements and segregating when the between-donor standard deviation exceeded 5%. A statistical classification framework was built for diagnosing cytomegalovirus status from the catalog of TCR beta chain sequences. In a later analysis, V and J genes were assigned by comparing TCR nucleotide sequences against IMGT/GENE-DB human TR gene sequences. A later analysis assigned CDR3 sequences and most-parsimonious VDJ recombination scenarios with the TCRdist pipeline. In a later analysis, each TCR beta chain was defined by its CDR3 amino acid sequence together with its V-gene family, and reads lacking a unique V-gene family were excluded. To address suspected cross-contamination and a sequencing artifact, a later analysis removed 450 to 700 highly shared, low-generation-probability nucleotide sequences. For each public chain, a later analysis derived a clonal expansion index from normalized ranks of inferred template counts within each repertoire. In a later analysis, generation probabilities were computed with a VDJ recombination model fitted to out-of-frame rearrangements, and the resulting probabilities were checked against IGoR. In a later analysis, TCR-TCR, TCR-HLA and TCR-CMV co-occurrence was scored with hypergeometric tests, and a repertoire-size bias correction was applied to TCR pairs. In a later analysis, false discovery rates were estimated by permuting HLA or CMV assignments 20 times. A later analysis grouped co-occurring TCRs with DBSCAN, adding TCRdist sequence similarity when clustering within HLA-allele-positive subsets. Repertoires with fewer than 30,000 or more than 120,000 public chains, plus five repertoires with anomalous nucleotide sharing, were excluded from co-occurrence clustering. TCRdb mirrors the immuneACCESS table, restricted to in-frame sequences. Some clones are absent from its copies; in checked studies, under half trace to an unresolved V gene, and the reason for the others is unknown. That table supplies the V and J calls and clone size; D and trimming were determined from the DNA. The table for this sample lists around 150,000 clones; under 70% of them were counted only once. The ten largest clonotypes hold less than 3.5% of the sample.

Regarding this clone: Its recognized antigen is unknown. Base qualities are not recorded, but no much larger clone differs from it by a single base.

The cohort comprised around 700 healthy bone marrow donors. At the time of sampling, all cohort members were nominally healthy, though unrecorded immune exposures were likely present. The donor tested CMV seropositive and was one of the 289 seropositive cohort members. Each donor provided a peripheral blood sample, and peripheral blood mononuclear cells were used for TCR beta sequencing. Genomic DNA was extracted from the blood cell samples with the Qiagen DNeasy Blood Extraction Kit. The sequence was collected from a woman in her twenties or thirties in good health and CMV-seropositive. Here the chain combines TRBV4-1 and TRBJ1-1; no D segment can be confidently identified. Sequencing used PBMCs. The nucleotide sequence reads TGCGCCAGCAGCCAAGTAGAGGACACTGAAGCTTTCTTT. Its amino acids are CASSQVEDTEAFF.